What follows are 17 T cell receptor beta chains derived from one specimen sequenced in a study of control samples from healthy donors and cancer patients. TCRdb's copy holds only in-frame clones and misses some; the assay was immunoSEQ multiplex PCR. Here the sample spans approximately 52,000 clones, approximately 91% being singletons. The source material was blood. The origin of the receptors is a man aged 50 or older in good health.

V gene TRBV28 combines with J gene TRBJ1-6; 7 nucleotides line up with TRBD1. V trimming: 4 bases; J trimming: 8 bases; junction bases outside the gene matches: 5. The CDR3 is 14 residues long. Germline assignment: CDR1 MDHEN and CDR2 SYDVKM. The CDR3 sequence is CASSSNRGDSPLHF. The DNA for the CDR3 is TGTGCCAGCAGTTCGAACAGGGGCGATTCACCCCTCCACTTT. Full variable domain (remainder filled in from reference TRBV28 and TRBJ1-6): DVKVTQSSRYLVKRTGEKVFLECVQDMDHENMFWYRQDPGLGLRLIYFSYDVKMKEKGDIPEGYSVSREKKERFSLILESASTNQTSMYLCASSSNRGDSPLHFGNGTRLTVT.

This clone was seen just once. The genes are TRBV7-2 and TRBJ1-1; 8 bases fit TRBD1. The V gene's germline CDR1 is SGHTA and CDR2 FQGNSA. Unmatched junction bases numbered 10, after V lost 7 bases and J lost 0 bases. The CDR3 length is 16 residues. The CDR3 region has the DNA TGTGCCAGCACCCCGGACAGGGTCCCCATGAACACTGAAGCTTTCTTT. Protein sequence: CASTPDRVPMNTEAFF. Variable domain in full (rest from reference TRBV7-2 and TRBJ1-1): GAGVSQSPSNKVTEKGKDVELRCDPISGHTALYWYRQSLGQGLEFLIYFQGNSAPDKSGLPSDRFSAERTGGSVSTLTIQRTQQEDSAVYLCASTPDRVPMNTEAFFGQGTRLTVV.

V gene TRBV11-3 combines with J gene TRBJ2-4, with unresolved D. This CDR3 has 14 amino acids. The germline V gene encodes CDR1 SGHNT and CDR2 YENEEA. Trimming took 5 bases from V and 0 from J, leaving 8 bases between them. This CDR3 reads CASSRLGAKNIQYF. Here the CDR3 DNA reads TGTGCCAGCAGCCGCCTCGGAGCCAAAAACATTCAGTACTTC.

The chain combines TRBV18 with TRBJ1-5, with a weak D call TRBD1 (5 bases). CDR1 is KGHSH, CDR2 LQKENI, per germline. The CDR3 consists of 13 residues. V lost 8 bases to trimming and J lost 5 bases, with 13 bases between them. The CDR3 protein is CASTGTGDQPQHF. The CDR3 DNA is TGTGCCAGCACCGGGACCGGGGATCAGCCCCAGCATTTT.

The chain combines TRBV19 with TRBJ1-1; TRBD1 might be the D (6 bases). The CDR3 consists of 14 residues. Germline CDR1 and CDR2: LNHDA and SQIVND (reference sequence). Trimming left V 7 bases short and J 4 bases short, with 16 bases between. CDR3 sequence reads: CASNRGVLSTEAFF. CDR3 bases: TGTGCCAGTAATAGGGGGGTTTTGAGCACTGAAGCTTTCTTT.

The J gene is TRBJ2-7, the V gene TRBV7-2, with D possibly being TRBD2 (6 bases). Germline assignment: CDR1 SGHTA and CDR2 FQGNSA. Trimming took 3 bases from V and 6 from J, leaving 15 bases between them. The CDR3 has 14 residues. CDR3 DNA: TGTGCCAGCAGCTTCTGGCCCGGGGGAGGCGAGCAGTACTTC. This codes for CASSFWPGGGEQYF. The full variable domain, rest sourced from reference TRBV7-2 and TRBJ2-7, is GAGVSQSPSNKVTEKGKDVELRCDPISGHTALYWYRQSLGQGLEFLIYFQGNSAPDKSGLPSDRFSAERTGGSVSTLTIQRTQQEDSAVYLCASSFWPGGGEQYFGPGTRLTVT.

The chain carries TRBV24-1 and TRBJ2-3; D is unresolved. Germline V lookup: CDR1 KGHDR, CDR2 SFDVKD. This CDR3 has 15 residues. V was cut by 5 bases and J by 1 base, with 12 bases left in between. The CDR3 spells CATSVSRVGTDTQYF. CDR3 nucleotide sequence: TGTGCCACCAGTGTTAGTAGGGTGGGCACAGATACGCAGTATTTT.

The chain joins TRBV6-5 to TRBJ1-3; unclear D gene. Germline values: CDR1 MNHEY, CDR2 SVGAGI. The CDR3 is made up of 16 amino acids. V lost 0 bases and J lost 4, with 13 bases in between. The CDR3 DNA reads as TGTGCCAGCAGTTACTCTGGGGTCACACTCGGAAACACCATATATTTT. Its protein is CASSYSGVTLGNTIYF.

This clone was observed a single time. This chain connects TRBV11-2 to TRBJ1-1; no clear D. The germline V gene encodes CDR1 SGHAT and CDR2 FQNNGV. The CDR3 has 18 residues. The V end lost 3 bases, the J end lost 0 bases, and 20 bases lay between the germline ends. CDR3 DNA: TGTGCCAGCAGCTTTAGTCTCGGAGGGAGTCATATGAACACTGAAGCTTTCTTT. This encodes CASSFSLGGSHMNTEAFF.

This clone has more than one count but fewer than ten. This chain links TRBV10-2 with TRBJ2-1; TRBD1 is a possible D gene (6 bases). The V gene's germline CDR1 is WSHSY and CDR2 SAAADI. The V end was cut by 0 bases, the J end by 6 bases, with 15 bases between. CDR3 size: 16 residues. This CDR3 is CASSESLWTASNEQFF. As DNA, the CDR3 is TGCGCCAGCAGTGAGTCACTATGGACAGCGAGCAATGAGCAGTTCTTC.

J is TRBJ1-5 and V is TRBV6-1, with a tentative D call TRBD1 (5 bases). V lost 0 bases and J lost 0, with 15 bases in between. The CDR3 has 18 residues. Germline assignment: CDR1 MNHNS and CDR2 SASEGT. The CDR3: CASSEAHGAYVSNQPQHF. The CDR3 nucleotides are TGTGCCAGCAGTGAAGCTCATGGGGCATATGTTAGCAATCAGCCCCAGCATTTT.

Only one count was recorded for this clone. The chain has TRBV5-1 and TRBJ1-4; maybe TRBD1 (6 bases). CDR1 is SGHRS, CDR2 YFSETQ, per germline. This CDR3 is built from 15 residues. Trimming cost V 2 bases and J 8 bases, with 16 bases left between them. CDR3 residues: CASSFGGREEEKLFF. As DNA, the CDR3 is TGCGCCAGCAGCTTTGGGGGCAGGGAGGAAGAAAAACTGTTTTTT. The whole variable domain, remainder taken from reference TRBV5-1 and TRBJ1-4, is KAGVTQTPRYLIKTRGQQVTLSCSPISGHRSVSWYQQTPGQGLQFLFEYFSETQRNKGNFPGRFSGRQFSNSRSEMNVSTLELGDSALYLCASSFGGREEEKLFFGSGTQLSVL.

The CDR3 loop reads CASTFLSGANVLTF. As DNA, the CDR3 is TGTGCCAGCACCTTCCTATCTGGGGCCAACGTCCTGACTTTC. This chain connects TRBV6-5 to TRBJ2-6; D unresolved. Looked up from germline, CDR1 is MNHEY and CDR2 is SVGAGI. The CDR3 runs to 14 residues. V dropped 7 bases and J dropped 1 base, with 8 bases sitting between them.

The rearrangement links TRBV2 to TRBJ1-3; D not certain. Germline CDR1 is SNHLY and CDR2 is FYNNEI. V was clipped by 3 bases and J by 0 bases, with 6 bases between them. The CDR3 consists of 14 residues. CDR3 coding DNA: TGTGCCAGCAGTGAGGAGAGCTCTGGAAACACCATATATTTT. Translation gives CASSEESSGNTIYF.

The chain recombines TRBV5-6 with TRBJ2-7; possible D gene TRBD2, 5 bases. This CDR3 comprises 15 residues. Germline V gene sequence: CDR1 SGHDT, CDR2 YYEEEE. V gave up 4 bases and J gave up 2 bases, with 16 bases separating them. The chain's CDR3 is CASSQEAVGAYEQYF. CDR3 sequence (DNA): TGTGCCAGCAGCCAGGAGGCGGTTGGAGCCTACGAGCAGTACTTC.

The chain carries TRBV14 and TRBJ2-3; D is unclear. This CDR3 region has 13 residues. Trimming took 1 base from V and 6 from J, leaving 8 bases between them. Looked up from germline, CDR1 is SGHDN and CDR2 is FVKESK. CDR3 coding DNA: TGTGCCAGCAGCCAAGCCCCCGGGGATACGCAGTATTTT. This encodes CASSQAPGDTQYF.

The rearrangement joins TRBV29-1 to TRBJ2-3; 7 nucleotides align to TRBD2. Germline values: CDR1 SQVTM, CDR2 ANQGSEA. V lost 4 bases and J lost 3; bases outside the gene matches: 4. This CDR3 contains 13 residues. Here the CDR3 reads CSVGGEGTDTQYF. CDR3 bases: TGCAGCGTTGGGGGGGAGGGAACAGATACGCAGTATTTT.